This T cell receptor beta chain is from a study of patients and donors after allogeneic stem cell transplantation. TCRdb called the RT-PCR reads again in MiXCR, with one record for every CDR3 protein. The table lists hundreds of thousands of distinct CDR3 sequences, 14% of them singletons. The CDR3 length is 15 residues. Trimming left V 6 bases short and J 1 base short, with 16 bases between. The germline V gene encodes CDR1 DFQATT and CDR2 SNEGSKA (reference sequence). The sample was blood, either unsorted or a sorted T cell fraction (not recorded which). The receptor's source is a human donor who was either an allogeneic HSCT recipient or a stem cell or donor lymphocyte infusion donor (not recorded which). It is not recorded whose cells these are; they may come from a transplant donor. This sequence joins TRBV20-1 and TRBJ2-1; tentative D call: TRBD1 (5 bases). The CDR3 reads CSAPDIDMSYNEQFF. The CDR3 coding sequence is TGCAGTGCGCCGGACATAGACATGTCCTACAATGAGCAGTTCTTC.